These 5 T cell receptor beta chains originate from one sample sequenced in a study of immune characterization of retroperitoneal liposarcoma (dated by TCRdb to the late 2010s). Library preparation used PCR. The data were produced on a NextSeq 500. TCRdb passed the public sequencing reads through fastp at Q25 and MiXCR, retaining productive beta sequences. Rows are unified per CDR3 protein, each entry keeping the most common DNA and genes. Present in this sample are about 10,000 distinct CDR3 sequences, 28% of which were seen just once. The ten largest clones represent 8.5% of the sample. The source material was tumor tissue. All receptors come from a female donor with retroperitoneal liposarcoma.

In this sample, this clonotype is medium-sized. The CDR3 coding sequence is TGTGCCAGTAGCTTGCGGGGGGGAGAGCAGTTCTTC. Translation: CASSLRGGEQFF. The chain is built from TRBV6-1 and TRBJ2-1; 9 bases line up with TRBD2. Germline V gene data show CDR1 as MNHNS and CDR2 as SASEGT. CDR3 size: 12 residues. V shed 9 bases, J shed 10 bases, and the junction held 7 bases outside the gene matches.

This clonotype has only a few counts. J is TRBJ2-4 and V is TRBV6-6; D is uncertain. The germline V gene encodes CDR1 MNHNY and CDR2 SVGAGI (reference sequence). V was shortened by 0 bases and J by 1 base, with 10 bases between the two germline ends. This CDR3 region has 16 residues. The CDR3 protein is CASSYSFSRAKNIQYF. In DNA form, the CDR3 reads TGTGCCAGCAGTTACTCTTTCAGTCGTGCCAAAAACATTCAGTACTTC.

This chain uses TRBV27 with TRBJ2-5; D ambiguous. Judging by the DNA end, TRBJ2-7 fits better; the J call may be wrong. CDR3 size: 15 residues. Per germline, CDR1 MNHEY and CDR2 SMNVEV (reference sequence). In DNA form, the CDR3 reads TGTGCCAGCAGCTCCCGTCCGTCATTTATCTACGAGCAGTACTTC. Residues: CASSSRPSFIYEQYF.

The gene calls are TRBV11-1 and TRBJ2-1; 7 bases align to TRBD1. Unmatched junction bases numbered 15, after V lost 3 bases and J lost 13 bases. The CDR3 sequence is 15 residues long. The germline gives CDR1 SGHAT, CDR2 FQDESV (reference sequence). The CDR3 DNA reads TGTGCCAGCAGCTTCGGGGACAGTTATTCGGAGACCCAGTTCTTC. Amino acids: CASSFGDSYSETQFF.

The chain couples TRBV12-3 or TRBV12-4 to TRBJ2-1; D call uncertain. Deletions cut 8 bases from V and 13 bases from J, with 27 bases between. The CDR3 runs to 15 residues. The CDR3 loop is CASAPITSLEETQFF. In DNA form, the CDR3 reads TGTGCCAGCGCGCCCATCACTTCCCTTGAGGAGACCCAGTTCTTC.